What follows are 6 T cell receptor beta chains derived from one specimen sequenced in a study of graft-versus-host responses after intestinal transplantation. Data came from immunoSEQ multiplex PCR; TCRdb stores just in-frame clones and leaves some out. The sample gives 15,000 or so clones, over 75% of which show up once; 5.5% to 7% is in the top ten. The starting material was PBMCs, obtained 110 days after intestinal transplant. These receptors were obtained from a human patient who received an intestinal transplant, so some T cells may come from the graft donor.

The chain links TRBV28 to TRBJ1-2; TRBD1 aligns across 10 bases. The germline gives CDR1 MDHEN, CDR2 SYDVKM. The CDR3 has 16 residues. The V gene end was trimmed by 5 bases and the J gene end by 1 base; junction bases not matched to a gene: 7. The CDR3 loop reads CASSNPWTGGNYGYTF. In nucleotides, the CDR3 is TGTGCCAGCAGTAACCCATGGACAGGGGGTAACTATGGCTACACCTTC.

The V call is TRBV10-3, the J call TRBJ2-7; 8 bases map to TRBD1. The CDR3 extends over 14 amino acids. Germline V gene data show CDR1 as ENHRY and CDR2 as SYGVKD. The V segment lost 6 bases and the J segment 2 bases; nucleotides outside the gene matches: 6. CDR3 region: CAIRKQGVTYEQYF. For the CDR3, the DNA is TGTGCCATCAGGAAACAGGGGGTAACCTACGAGCAGTACTTC.

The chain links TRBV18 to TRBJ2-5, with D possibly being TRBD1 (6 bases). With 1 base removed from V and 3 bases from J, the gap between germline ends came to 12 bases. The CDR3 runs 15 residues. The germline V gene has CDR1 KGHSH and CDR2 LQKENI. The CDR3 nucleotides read TGTGCCAGCTCACCACTGGGGGCACGGGAAGAGACCCAGTACTTC. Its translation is CASSPLGAREETQYF.

The CDR3 region is CSVEGDGAYNEQFF. The CDR3 nucleotides are TGCAGCGTTGAGGGGGACGGAGCCTACAATGAGCAGTTCTTC. The chain employs TRBV29-1 and TRBJ2-1; D may be TRBD1 or TRBD2 (5 bases each). Trimming left V 3 bases short and J 2 bases short, with 11 bases between. Germline lookup yields CDR1 SQVTM and CDR2 ANQGSEA. The CDR3 runs to 14 residues.

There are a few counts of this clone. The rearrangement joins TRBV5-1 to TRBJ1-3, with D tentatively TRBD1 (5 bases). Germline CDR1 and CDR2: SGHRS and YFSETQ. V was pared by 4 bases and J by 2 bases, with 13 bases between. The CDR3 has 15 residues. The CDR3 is CASSGGVSAGNTIYF. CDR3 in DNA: TGCGCCAGCAGCGGAGGGGTTTCCGCTGGAAACACCATATATTTT.

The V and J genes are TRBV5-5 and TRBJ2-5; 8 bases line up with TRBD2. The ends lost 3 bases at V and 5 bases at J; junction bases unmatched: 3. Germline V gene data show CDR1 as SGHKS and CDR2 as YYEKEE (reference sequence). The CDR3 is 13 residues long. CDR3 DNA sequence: TGTGCCAGCAGCTCCCGGGGGGGGGAGACCCAGTACTTC. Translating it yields CASSSRGGETQYF.